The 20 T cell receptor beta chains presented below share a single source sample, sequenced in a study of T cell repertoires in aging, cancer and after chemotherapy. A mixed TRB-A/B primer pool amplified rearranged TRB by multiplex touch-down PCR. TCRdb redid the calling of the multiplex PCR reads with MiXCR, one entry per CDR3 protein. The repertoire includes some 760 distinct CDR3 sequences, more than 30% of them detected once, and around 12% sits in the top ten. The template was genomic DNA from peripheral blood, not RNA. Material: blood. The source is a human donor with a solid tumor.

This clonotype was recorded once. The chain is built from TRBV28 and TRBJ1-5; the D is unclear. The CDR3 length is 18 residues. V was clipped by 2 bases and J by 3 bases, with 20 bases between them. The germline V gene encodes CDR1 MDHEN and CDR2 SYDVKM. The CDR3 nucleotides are TGTGCCAGCAGTTTAGTTCTCCGGGAGGGAAATAACAATCAGCCCCAGCATTTT. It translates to CASSLVLREGNNNQPQHF. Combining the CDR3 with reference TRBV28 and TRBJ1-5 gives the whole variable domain DVKVTQSSRYLVKRTGEKVFLECVQDMDHENMFWYRQDPGLGLRLIYFSYDVKMKEKGDIPEGYSVSREKKERFSLILESASTNQTSMYLCASSLVLREGNNNQPQHFGDGTRLSIL.

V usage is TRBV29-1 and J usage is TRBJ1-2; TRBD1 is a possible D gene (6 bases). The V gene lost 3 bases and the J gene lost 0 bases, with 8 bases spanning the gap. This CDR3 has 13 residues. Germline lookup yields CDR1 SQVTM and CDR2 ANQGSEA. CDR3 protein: CSVDQGTNYGYTF. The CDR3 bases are TGCAGCGTTGATCAGGGGACTAACTATGGCTACACCTTC.

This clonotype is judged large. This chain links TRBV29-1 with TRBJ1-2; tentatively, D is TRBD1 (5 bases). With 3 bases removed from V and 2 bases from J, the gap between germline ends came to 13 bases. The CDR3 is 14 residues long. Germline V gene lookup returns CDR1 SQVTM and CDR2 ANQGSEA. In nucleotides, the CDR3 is TGCAGCGTTGATGGGGTTTCAGGGAACTATGGCTACACCTTC. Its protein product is CSVDGVSGNYGYTF.

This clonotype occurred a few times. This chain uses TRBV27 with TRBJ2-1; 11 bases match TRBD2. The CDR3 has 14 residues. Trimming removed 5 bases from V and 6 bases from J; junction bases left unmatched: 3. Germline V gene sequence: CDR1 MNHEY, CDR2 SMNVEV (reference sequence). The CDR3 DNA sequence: TGTGCCAGCAGTGTAGGGACTAGCGGCAATGAGCAGTTCTTC. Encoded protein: CASSVGTSGNEQFF.

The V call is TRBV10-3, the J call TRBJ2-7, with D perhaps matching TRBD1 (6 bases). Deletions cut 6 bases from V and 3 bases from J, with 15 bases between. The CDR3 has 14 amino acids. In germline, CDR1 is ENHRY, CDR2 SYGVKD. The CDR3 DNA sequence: TGTGCCATCAGATCCGGCCGGGACAACTACGAGCAGTACTTC. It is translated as CAIRSGRDNYEQYF.

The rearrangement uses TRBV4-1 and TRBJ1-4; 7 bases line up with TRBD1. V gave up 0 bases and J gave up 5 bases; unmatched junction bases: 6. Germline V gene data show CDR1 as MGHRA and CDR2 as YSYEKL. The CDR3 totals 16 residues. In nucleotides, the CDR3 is TGCGCCAGCAGCCAAGACGCGAGGGGGCCAAATGAAAAACTGTTTTTT. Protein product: CASSQDARGPNEKLFF.

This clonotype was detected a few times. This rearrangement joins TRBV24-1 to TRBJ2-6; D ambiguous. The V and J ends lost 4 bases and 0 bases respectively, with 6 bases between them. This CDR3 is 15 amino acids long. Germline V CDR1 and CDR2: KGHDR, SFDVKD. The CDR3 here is CATSEMSSGANVLTF. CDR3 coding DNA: TGTGCCACCAGTGAGATGAGCTCTGGGGCCAACGTCCTGACTTTC.

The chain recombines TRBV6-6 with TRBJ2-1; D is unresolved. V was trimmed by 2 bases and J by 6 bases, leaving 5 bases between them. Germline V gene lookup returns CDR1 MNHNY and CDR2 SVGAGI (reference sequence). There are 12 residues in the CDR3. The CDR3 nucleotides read TGTGCCAGCAGTTACCCGGGCAATGAGCAGTTCTTC. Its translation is CASSYPGNEQFF.

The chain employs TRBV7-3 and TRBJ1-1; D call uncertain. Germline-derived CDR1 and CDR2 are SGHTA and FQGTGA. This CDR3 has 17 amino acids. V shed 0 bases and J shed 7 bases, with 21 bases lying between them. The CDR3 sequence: CASSLTGRSARAYEAFF. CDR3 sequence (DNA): TGTGCCAGCAGCTTAACTGGTCGGTCAGCACGTGCATATGAAGCTTTCTTT. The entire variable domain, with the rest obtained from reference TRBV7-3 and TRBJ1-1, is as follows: GAGVSQTPSNKVTEKGKYVELRCDPISGHTALYWYRQSLGQGPEFLIYFQGTGAADDSGLPNDRFFAVRPEGSVSTLKIQRTERGDSAVYLCASSLTGRSARAYEAFFGQGTRLTVV.

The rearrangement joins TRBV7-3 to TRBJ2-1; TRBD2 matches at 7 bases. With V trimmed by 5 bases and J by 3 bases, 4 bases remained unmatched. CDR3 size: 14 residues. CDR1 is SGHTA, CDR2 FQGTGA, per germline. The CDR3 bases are TGTGCCAGCAGCCGGACTAGTAACTACAATGAGCAGTTCTTC. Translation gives CASSRTSNYNEQFF.

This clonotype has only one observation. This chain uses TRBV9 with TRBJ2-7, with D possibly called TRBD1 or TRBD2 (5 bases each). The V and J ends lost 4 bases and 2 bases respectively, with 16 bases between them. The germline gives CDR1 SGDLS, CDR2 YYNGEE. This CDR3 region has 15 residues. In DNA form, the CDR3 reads TGTGCCAGCAGCCCAGAGGGGAGAGGGGCCTACGAGCAGTACTTC. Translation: CASSPEGRGAYEQYF.

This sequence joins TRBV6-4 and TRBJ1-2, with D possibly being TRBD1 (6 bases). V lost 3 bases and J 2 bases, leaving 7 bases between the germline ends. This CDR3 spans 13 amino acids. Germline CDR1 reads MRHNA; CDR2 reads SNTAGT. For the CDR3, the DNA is TGTGCCAGCAGTGAGGGGACAAACTATGGCTACACCTTC. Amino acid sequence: CASSEGTNYGYTF.

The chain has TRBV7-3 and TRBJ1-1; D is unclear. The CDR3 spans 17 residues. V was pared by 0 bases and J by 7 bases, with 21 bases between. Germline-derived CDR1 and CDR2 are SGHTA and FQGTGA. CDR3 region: CASSLTGRSARTYEAFF. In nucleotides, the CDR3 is TGTGCCAGCAGCTTAACTGGTCGGTCAGCACGTACATATGAAGCTTTCTTT.

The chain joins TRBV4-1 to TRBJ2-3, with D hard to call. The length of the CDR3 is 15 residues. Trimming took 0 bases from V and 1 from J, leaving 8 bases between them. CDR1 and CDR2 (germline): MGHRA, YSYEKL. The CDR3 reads CASSQEGYGTDTQYF. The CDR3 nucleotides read TGCGCCAGCAGCCAAGAGGGGTACGGCACAGATACGCAGTATTTT.

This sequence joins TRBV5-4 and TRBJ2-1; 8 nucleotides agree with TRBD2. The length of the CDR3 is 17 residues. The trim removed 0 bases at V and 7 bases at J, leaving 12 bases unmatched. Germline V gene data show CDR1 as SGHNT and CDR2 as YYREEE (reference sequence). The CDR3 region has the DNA TGTGCCAGCAGCTTGGGGGATAGGCTAGCGGGTGGGAATGAGCAGTTCTTC. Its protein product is CASSLGDRLAGGNEQFF.

The CDR3 sequence: CASSSTGGGMRGYTF. The CDR3 region has the DNA TGTGCCAGCAGCTCGACAGGGGGGGGGATGAGGGGCTACACCTTC. The chain combines TRBV11-1 with TRBJ1-2, with TRBD1 identical over 9 bases. The CDR3 runs to 15 residues. Germline V gene sequence: CDR1 SGHAT, CDR2 FQDESV (reference sequence). Losses at the gene ends were 4 bases for V and 8 bases for J; bases not matched to a gene: 11.

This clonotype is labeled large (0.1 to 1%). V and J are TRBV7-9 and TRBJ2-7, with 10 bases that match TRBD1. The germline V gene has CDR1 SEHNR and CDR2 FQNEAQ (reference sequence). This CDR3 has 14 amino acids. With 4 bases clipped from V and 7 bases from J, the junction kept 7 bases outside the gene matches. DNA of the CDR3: TGTGCCAGCAGCTCACCGGGACAGGGGTGGGAGCAGTACTTC. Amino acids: CASSSPGQGWEQYF. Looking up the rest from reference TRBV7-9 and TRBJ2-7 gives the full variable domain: DTGVSQNPRHKITKRGQNVTFRCDPISEHNRLYWYRQTLGQGPEFLTYFQNEAQLEKSRLLSDRFSAERPKGSFSTLEIQRTEQGDSAMYLCASSSPGQGWEQYFGPGTRLTVT.

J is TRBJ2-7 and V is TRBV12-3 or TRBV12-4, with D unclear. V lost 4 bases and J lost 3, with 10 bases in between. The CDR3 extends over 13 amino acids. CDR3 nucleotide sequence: TGTGCCAGCAGTTCGGCGGTTATCTACGAGCAGTACTTC. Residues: CASSSAVIYEQYF.

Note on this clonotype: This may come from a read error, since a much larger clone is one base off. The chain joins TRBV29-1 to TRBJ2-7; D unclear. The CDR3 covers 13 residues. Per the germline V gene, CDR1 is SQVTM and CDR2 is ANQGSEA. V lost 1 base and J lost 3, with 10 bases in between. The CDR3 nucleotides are TGCAGCGTTGAAGGGCGACCGCTCTACGAGCAGTACTTC. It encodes CSVEGRPLYEQYF.

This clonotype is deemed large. The CDR3 bases are TGTGCCAGCAGCCTGAACAGGGCCCACGAGCAGTACTTC. It translates to CASSLNRAHEQYF. V gene TRBV11-3 combines with J gene TRBJ2-7; D is possibly TRBD1 (6 bases). This CDR3 contains 13 residues. Germline CDR1 reads SGHNT; CDR2 reads YENEEA. Between the trimmed V and J ends, which lost 5 bases and 5 bases, there was a span of 13 bases.